A selection of T cell receptor beta chains follows, all from one sample in a study of cytomegalovirus exposure and HLA in healthy donors. Using immunoSEQ multiplex PCR, the repertoire was profiled, and TCRdb retains in-frame clones only, with some absent. The data show fewer than 90,000 clones, just under 80% seen once. Sequenced: PBMCs. Receptors were obtained from a male donor in good health and CMV-seropositive. Both conserved end residues are part of each CDR3. The D gene is left open where the match is weak. Rows may omit the clone size; those that give it use once, few, many or a size class.

cdr3_nt: TGTGCCAGCAGTTTTCTAGGGAAACTCTTTAATAGCGGGCGACCGGAGCAGTACTTC
cdr3_aa: CASSFLGKLFNSGRPEQYF
v_call: TRBV28
j_call: TRBJ2-7
d_call: TRBD2
clone_size: -
cdr3_length: 19

cdr3_nt: TGCAGTTCTCTGGCTTTCGACGAGCAGTACTTC
cdr3_aa: CSSLAFDEQYF
v_call: TRBV20-1
j_call: TRBJ2-7
d_call: -
clone_size: few
cdr3_length: 11

cdr3_nt: TGTGCCAGCAGTGATCCTAGCGGGAGTTACGAGCAGTACTTC
cdr3_aa: CASSDPSGSYEQYF
v_call: TRBV6-1
j_call: TRBJ2-7
d_call: TRBD2
clone_size: -
cdr3_length: 14

cdr3_nt: TGTGCCAGCAGCCACGGGACTCAGAACACCGGGGAGCTGTTTTTT
cdr3_aa: CASSHGTQNTGELFF
v_call: TRBV7-3
j_call: TRBJ2-2
d_call: -
clone_size: -
cdr3_length: 15

cdr3_nt: TGTGCCAGCAGTGAAGCGCGGCTAGCGGGAGTCAATGAGCAGTTCTTC
cdr3_aa: CASSEARLAGVNEQFF
v_call: TRBV2
j_call: TRBJ2-1
d_call: TRBD2
clone_size: once
cdr3_length: 16

cdr3_nt: TGCGCCAGCAGCCAAGTGTTAGAAGCAGATACGCAGTATTTT
cdr3_aa: CASSQVLEADTQYF
v_call: TRBV4-3
j_call: TRBJ2-3
d_call: -
clone_size: few
cdr3_length: 14

cdr3_nt: TGTGCCAGCAGCGGCAAGCGGGACGGGACCCAGTACTTC
cdr3_aa: CASSGKRDGTQYF
v_call: TRBV6-1
j_call: TRBJ2-5
d_call: TRBD2
clone_size: few
cdr3_length: 13

cdr3_nt: TGTGCCAGCAGTTTGGGTGGACTCTACGAGCAGTACTTC
cdr3_aa: CASSLGGLYEQYF
v_call: TRBV27
j_call: TRBJ2-7
d_call: -
clone_size: -
cdr3_length: 13

cdr3_nt: TGTGCCAGTAGAACTCCTTCTGGGGCCAACGTCCTGACTTTC
cdr3_aa: CASRTPSGANVLTF
v_call: TRBV19
j_call: TRBJ2-6
d_call: -
clone_size: -
cdr3_length: 14

cdr3_nt: TGCGCCAGCAGCTCCCACGGACAGGAACGCTACGAGCAGTACTTC
cdr3_aa: CASSSHGQERYEQYF
v_call: TRBV5-1
j_call: TRBJ2-7
d_call: TRBD1
clone_size: once
cdr3_length: 15

cdr3_nt: TGCAGTGCTAGTCCGGGGGGAGAAGCTTTCTTT
cdr3_aa: CSASPGGEAFF
v_call: TRBV20-1
j_call: TRBJ1-1
d_call: -
clone_size: -
cdr3_length: 11

cdr3_nt: TGTGCCAGCAGTTTTTTATCGACTGGAAATGAGCAGTTCTTC
cdr3_aa: CASSFLSTGNEQFF
v_call: TRBV27
j_call: TRBJ2-1
d_call: -
clone_size: -
cdr3_length: 14

cdr3_nt: TGTGCCAGCAGCACAGAGGGTCGGGTCACTGAAGCTTTCTTT
cdr3_aa: CASSTEGRVTEAFF
v_call: TRBV5-5
j_call: TRBJ1-1
d_call: -
clone_size: few
cdr3_length: 14

cdr3_nt: TGCGCCAGCAGCTGGCTCGGGACTAGCGGGAGGTCAAGGACTGAGCAGTTCTTC
cdr3_aa: CASSWLGTSGRSRTEQFF
v_call: TRBV5-1
j_call: TRBJ2-1
d_call: TRBD2
clone_size: -
cdr3_length: 18

cdr3_nt: TGTGCCTGGAGTGATGGCGGCCAAGAGACCCAGTACTTC
cdr3_aa: CAWSDGGQETQYF
v_call: TRBV30
j_call: TRBJ2-5
d_call: -
clone_size: -
cdr3_length: 13

cdr3_nt: TGCGCCAGCAGCCAAGAGAAGCGGGAGGGCACCTACGAGCAGTACTTC
cdr3_aa: CASSQEKREGTYEQYF
v_call: TRBV4-1
j_call: TRBJ2-7
d_call: TRBD2
clone_size: -
cdr3_length: 16

cdr3_nt: TGTGCCAGCATCGGACTAGCCCCAGAGACCCAGTACTTC
cdr3_aa: CASIGLAPETQYF
v_call: TRBV25-1
j_call: TRBJ2-5
d_call: TRBD2
clone_size: once
cdr3_length: 13

cdr3_nt: TGTGCCAGCAGCGTAGGAGTGAACTATGGCTACACCTTC
cdr3_aa: CASSVGVNYGYTF
v_call: TRBV9
j_call: TRBJ1-2
d_call: -
clone_size: once
cdr3_length: 13

cdr3_nt: TGCGCCAGCAGCCTCGGCGGGGGGGGAGTCTCCTACGAGCAGTACTTC
cdr3_aa: CASSLGGGGVSYEQYF
v_call: TRBV5-1
j_call: TRBJ2-7
d_call: TRBD2
clone_size: -
cdr3_length: 16

cdr3_nt: TGCAGCGTTGGACAGGGCACTGAAGCTTTCTTT
cdr3_aa: CSVGQGTEAFF
v_call: TRBV29-1
j_call: TRBJ1-1
d_call: TRBD1
clone_size: -
cdr3_length: 11

cdr3_nt: TGTGCCATCAGTGAGTCGGGCAGCACCTACGAGCAGTACTTC
cdr3_aa: CAISESGSTYEQYF
v_call: TRBV10-3
j_call: TRBJ2-7
d_call: -
clone_size: -
cdr3_length: 14

cdr3_nt: TGTGCCAGCAGTACCAGGCAGGGGGTGGGCTATGGCTACACCTTC
cdr3_aa: CASSTRQGVGYGYTF
v_call: TRBV6-6
j_call: TRBJ1-2
d_call: TRBD1
clone_size: -
cdr3_length: 15

cdr3_nt: TGCAGCGCGCGGTCGGGGGTGGGTCAGCCCCAGCATTTT
cdr3_aa: CSARSGVGQPQHF
v_call: TRBV29-1
j_call: TRBJ1-5
d_call: -
clone_size: -
cdr3_length: 13

cdr3_nt: TGTGCCAGTAAAGAGACCCAGTACTTC
cdr3_aa: CASKETQYF
v_call: TRBV27
j_call: TRBJ2-5
d_call: -
clone_size: -
cdr3_length: 9

cdr3_nt: TGTGCCAGCAGCGTAGCTGGAGGGCCCTCGGGAGAGACCCAGTACTTC
cdr3_aa: CASSVAGGPSGETQYF
v_call: TRBV9
j_call: TRBJ2-5
d_call: -
clone_size: once
cdr3_length: 16

cdr3_nt: TGCGCCAGCAGCTTAACTAGCTCAAAGGAGACCCAGTACTTC
cdr3_aa: CASSLTSSKETQYF
v_call: TRBV5-1
j_call: TRBJ2-5
d_call: -
clone_size: -
cdr3_length: 14

cdr3_nt: TGTGCCAGCAGATGGGGGGTTAACACTGAAGCTTTCTTT
cdr3_aa: CASRWGVNTEAFF
v_call: TRBV6-5
j_call: TRBJ1-1
d_call: -
clone_size: -
cdr3_length: 13

cdr3_nt: TGTGCCAGCAGCCTGGGACAGGGGGCTTACGAGCAGTACTTC
cdr3_aa: CASSLGQGAYEQYF
v_call: TRBV5-6
j_call: TRBJ2-7
d_call: TRBD1
clone_size: -
cdr3_length: 14

cdr3_nt: TGTGCCAGCACGACTCGCGGACTAGCGGGAGTCCGGGCAGATACGCAGTATTTT
cdr3_aa: CASTTRGLAGVRADTQYF
v_call: TRBV7-8
j_call: TRBJ2-3
d_call: TRBD2
clone_size: few
cdr3_length: 18

cdr3_nt: TGTGCCAGCAGTCCCTCAGCGGGAACTGACACAGATACGCAGTATTTT
cdr3_aa: CASSPSAGTDTDTQYF
v_call: TRBV27
j_call: TRBJ2-3
d_call: TRBD2
clone_size: once
cdr3_length: 16